What follows are 4 T cell receptor beta chains derived from one specimen sequenced in a study of control samples from healthy donors and cancer patients. Libraries were prepared by immunoSEQ multiplex PCR; TCRdb keeps only in-frame clonotypes and omits some of them. This sample has tens of thousands of clones, with about 85% found just once. Sequenced sample: formalin-fixed, paraffin-embedded tissue. The receptors were sampled from a female donor with melanoma.

The chain recombines TRBV30 with TRBJ1-2, with no clear D. Germline assignment: CDR1 GTSNPN and CDR2 SVGIG (reference sequence). The CDR3 covers 13 residues. V gave up 4 bases and J gave up 2 bases, with 11 bases separating them. The CDR3 nucleotides read TGTGCCTGGAATTCGGACGGGAACTATGGCTACACCTTC. This sequence encodes CAWNSDGNYGYTF.

The chain employs TRBV10-3 and TRBJ1-1; 8 nucleotides line up with TRBD1. The CDR3 spans 13 residues. Germline values: CDR1 ENHRY, CDR2 SYGVKD. V lost 6 bases, J lost 0 bases, and 0 bases stayed unmatched. This CDR3 reads CAIRGQVNTEAFF. CDR3 nucleotide sequence: TGTGCCATCAGGGGACAGGTGAACACTGAAGCTTTCTTT.

The rearrangement joins TRBV19 to TRBJ2-7; D unclear. The length of the CDR3 is 13 residues. Per the germline V gene, CDR1 is LNHDA and CDR2 is SQIVND (reference sequence). V lost 5 bases and J 7 bases, leaving 15 bases between the germline ends. The CDR3 sequence: CASSVTASVEQYF. CDR3 DNA: TGTGCCAGTAGTGTAACAGCCTCGGTGGAGCAGTACTTC.

This clone was seen a handful of times. The chain recombines TRBV27 with TRBJ1-1; D is perhaps TRBD1 (6 bases). This CDR3 contains 14 residues. CDR1 MNHEY and CDR2 SMNVEV come from the germline V gene (reference sequence). Trimming left V 4 bases short and J 3 bases short, with 12 bases between. CDR3 in amino acids: CASSYRARDTEAFF. The CDR3 DNA is TGTGCCAGCAGTTACAGGGCGCGGGACACTGAAGCTTTCTTT.